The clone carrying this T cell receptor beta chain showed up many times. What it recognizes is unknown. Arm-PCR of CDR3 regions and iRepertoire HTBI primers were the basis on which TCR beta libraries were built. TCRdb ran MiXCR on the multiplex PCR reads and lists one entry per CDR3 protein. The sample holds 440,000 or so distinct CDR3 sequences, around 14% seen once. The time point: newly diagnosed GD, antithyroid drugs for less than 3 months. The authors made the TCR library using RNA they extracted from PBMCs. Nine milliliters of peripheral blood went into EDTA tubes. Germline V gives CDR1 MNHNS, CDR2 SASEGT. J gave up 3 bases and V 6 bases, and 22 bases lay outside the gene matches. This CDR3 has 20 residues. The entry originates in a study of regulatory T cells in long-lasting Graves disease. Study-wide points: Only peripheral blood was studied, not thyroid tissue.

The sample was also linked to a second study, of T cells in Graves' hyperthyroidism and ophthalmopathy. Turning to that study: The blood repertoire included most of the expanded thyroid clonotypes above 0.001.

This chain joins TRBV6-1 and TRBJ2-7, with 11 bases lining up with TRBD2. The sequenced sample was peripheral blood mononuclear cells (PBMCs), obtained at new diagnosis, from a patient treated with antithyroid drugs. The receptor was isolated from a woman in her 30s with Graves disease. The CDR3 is CASRTYKFWTSGPESYEQYF. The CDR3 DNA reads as TGTGCCAGCAGAACCTACAAATTCTGGACTAGCGGGCCCGAGAGCTACGAGCAGTACTTC.